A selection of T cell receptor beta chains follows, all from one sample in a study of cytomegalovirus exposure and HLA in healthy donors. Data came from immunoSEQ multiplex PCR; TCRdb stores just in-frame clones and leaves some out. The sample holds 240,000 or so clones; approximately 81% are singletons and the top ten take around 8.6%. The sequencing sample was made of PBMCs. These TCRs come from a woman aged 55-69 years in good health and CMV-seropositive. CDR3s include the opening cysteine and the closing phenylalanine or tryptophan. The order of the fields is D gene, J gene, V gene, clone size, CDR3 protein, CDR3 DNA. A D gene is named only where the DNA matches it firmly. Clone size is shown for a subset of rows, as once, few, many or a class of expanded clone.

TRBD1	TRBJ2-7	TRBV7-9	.	CASSPRPSRGNEQYF	TGTGCCAGCAGCCCCAGACCCTCCAGGGGGAACGAGCAGTACTTC
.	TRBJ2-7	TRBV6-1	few	CASSEAYSPSRHYEQYF	TGTGCCAGCAGTGAGGCCTACAGCCCTAGCCGCCACTACGAGCAGTACTTC
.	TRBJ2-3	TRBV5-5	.	CASSLGSAGGTDTQYF	TGTGCCAGCAGCTTGGGTTCGGCCGGGGGCACAGATACGCAGTATTTT
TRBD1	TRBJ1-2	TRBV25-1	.	CATSTGANYGYTF	TGTGCCACTTCGACAGGGGCTAACTATGGCTACACCTTC
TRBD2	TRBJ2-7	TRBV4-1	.	CASSQASGGDEQYF	TGCGCCAGCAGCCAAGCCAGCGGGGGGGACGAGCAGTACTTC
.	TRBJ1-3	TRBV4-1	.	CASSQDRTVSGNAIYF	TGCGCCAGCAGCCAAGATCGGACTGTCTCTGGAAACGCCATATATTTT
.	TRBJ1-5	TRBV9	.	CASSVEGSGQPQHF	TGTGCCAGCAGCGTAGAAGGGAGCGGTCAGCCCCAGCATTTT
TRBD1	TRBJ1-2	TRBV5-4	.	CASSPDRGLGGYTF	TGTGCCAGCAGCCCGGACAGGGGGCTAGGAGGCTACACCTTC
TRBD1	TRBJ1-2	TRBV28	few	CASSFLDRESGYTF	TGTGCCAGCAGTTTCCTCGACAGGGAATCAGGCTACACCTTC
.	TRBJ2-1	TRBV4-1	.	CASSGSHPYNEQFF	TGCGCCAGCAGCGGGAGTCACCCCTACAATGAGCAGTTCTTC
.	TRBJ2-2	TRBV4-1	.	CASSQEEGFTGELFF	TGCGCCAGCAGCCAAGAAGAGGGATTCACCGGGGAGCTGTTTTTT
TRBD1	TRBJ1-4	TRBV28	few	CASTLPAGGREKLFF	TGTGCCAGCACCTTACCGGCAGGGGGCAGGGAAAAACTGTTTTTT
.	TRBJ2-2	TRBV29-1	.	CSVAEQGSNTGELFF	TGCAGCGTCGCCGAACAGGGATCGAACACCGGGGAGCTGTTTTTT
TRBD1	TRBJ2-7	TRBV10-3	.	CAISRGQKYEQYF	TGTGCCATTTCAAGGGGACAGAAGTACGAGCAGTACTTC
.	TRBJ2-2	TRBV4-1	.	CASSQGGGLADFRTGELFF	TGCGCCAGCAGCCAAGGGGGGGGGCTAGCGGACTTCCGCACCGGGGAGCTGTTTTTT
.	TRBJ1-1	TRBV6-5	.	CASSEAGEAFF	TGTGCCAGCAGTGAAGCGGGAGAAGCTTTCTTT
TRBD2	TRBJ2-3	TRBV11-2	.	CASSLLAGRSDTQYF	TGTGCCAGCAGCTTACTAGCGGGCAGGTCGGATACGCAGTATTTT
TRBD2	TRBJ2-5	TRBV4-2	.	CASSQNPGGEETQYF	TGTGCCAGCAGCCAAAACCCGGGAGGGGAAGAGACCCAGTACTTC
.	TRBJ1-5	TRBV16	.	CASSPGEQPQHF	TGTGCCAGCAGCCCAGGGGAGCAGCCCCAGCATTTT
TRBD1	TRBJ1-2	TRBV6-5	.	CASTDDGTAYYGYTF	TGTGCCAGCACGGACGACGGGACAGCCTACTATGGCTACACCTTC
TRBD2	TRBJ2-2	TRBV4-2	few	CASSQDGGRNTGELFF	TGTGCCAGCAGCCAAGATGGCGGGAGGAACACCGGGGAGCTGTTTTTT
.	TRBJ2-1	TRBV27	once	CASSYEQGGAGGPTNEQFF	TGTGCCAGCAGTTACGAACAGGGGGGCGCGGGAGGGCCTACCAATGAGCAGTTCTTC
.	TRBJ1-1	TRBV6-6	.	CASSLRQVEAFF	TGTGCCAGCAGTTTAAGACAGGTTGAAGCTTTCTTT
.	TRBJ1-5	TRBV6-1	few	CASEVEYNQPQHF	TGTGCCAGTGAAGTGGAGTACAATCAGCCCCAGCATTTT
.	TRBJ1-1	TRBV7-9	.	CASSLARQFWHTEAFF	TGTGCCAGCAGCTTAGCTAGACAGTTTTGGCACACTGAAGCTTTCTTT
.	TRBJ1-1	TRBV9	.	CASSPSPMNTEAFF	TGTGCCAGCAGCCCGAGTCCTATGAACACTGAAGCTTTCTTT
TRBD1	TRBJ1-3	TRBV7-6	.	CASRADRGGNTIYF	TGTGCCAGCAGGGCAGACAGGGGCGGAAACACCATATATTTT